Reported below is one T cell receptor (beta chain). Its antigen is undetermined. Here immunoSEQ multiplex PCR was the method, and the copy in TCRdb shows in-frame clones only, minus some. In the table there are roughly 60,000 clones, 70% to 90% of which are singletons. The CDR3 contains 13 residues. CDR1 and CDR2 (germline): SGHTA, FQGTGA. V shed 6 bases and J shed 6 bases, with 11 bases lying between them. The data were obtained in a study of T cell responses to AZD1222 COVID-19 vaccine. Study findings and constraints: No day 14 peak samples; only post-peak repertoires were characterized.

V and J are TRBV7-3 and TRBJ2-2; D might be TRBD2 (5 bases). The sequencing used peripheral blood, collected on day 0 of AZD1222 vaccination. This TCR came from an adult in good health. DNA of the CDR3: TGTGCCAGCAGGGACCAAGCGGCCGGGGAGCTGTTTTTT. Its translation: CASRDQAAGELFF. Supplemented by reference TRBV7-3 and TRBJ2-2, the full variable domain reads GAGVSQTPSNKVTEKGKYVELRCDPISGHTALYWYRQSLGQGPEFLIYFQGTGAADDSGLPNDRFFAVRPEGSVSTLKIQRTERGDSAVYLCASRDQAAGELFFGEGSRLTVL.